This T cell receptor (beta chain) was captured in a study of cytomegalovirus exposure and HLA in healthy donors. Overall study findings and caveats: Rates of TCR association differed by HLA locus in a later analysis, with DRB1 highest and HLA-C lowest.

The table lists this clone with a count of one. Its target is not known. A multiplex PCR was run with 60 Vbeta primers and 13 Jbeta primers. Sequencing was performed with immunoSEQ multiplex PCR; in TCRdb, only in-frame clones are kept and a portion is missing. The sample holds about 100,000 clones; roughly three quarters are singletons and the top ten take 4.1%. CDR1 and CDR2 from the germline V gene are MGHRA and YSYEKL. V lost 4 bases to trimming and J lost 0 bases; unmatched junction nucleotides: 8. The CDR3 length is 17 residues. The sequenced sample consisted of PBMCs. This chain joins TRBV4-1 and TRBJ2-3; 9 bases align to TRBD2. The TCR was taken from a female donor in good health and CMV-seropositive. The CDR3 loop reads CASSLRAGGPSTDTQYF. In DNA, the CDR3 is TGCGCCAGCAGCCTCCGGGCGGGGGGGCCTAGCACAGATACGCAGTATTTT.